This TCR beta chain was profiled in a study of T cells in Graves' hyperthyroidism and ophthalmopathy. CDR1 and CDR2 (germline): MNHEY, SMNVEV (reference sequence). The V segment lost 2 bases and the J segment 0 bases; nucleotides outside the gene matches: 8. The CDR3 loop spans 17 amino acids. TCR beta CDR3 sequences were amplified from RNA transcripts. With the HTBI primer set, the TCR CDR3 went through a first round of RT-PCR. TCRdb passed the multiplex PCR reads through MiXCR, listing each CDR3 protein once. Of around 350,000 distinct CDR3 sequences detected, more than 20% appear once; the ten largest clones hold about 73%.

This sequence joins TRBV27 and TRBJ1-1, with 8 bases aligning to TRBD1. The sequencing sample was made of blood. This clonotype was obtained from a man in his fifties with Graves' hyperthyroidism. The CDR3 protein is CASSLLPIQGVNTEAFF. CDR3 coding DNA: TGTGCCAGCAGTTTACTCCCGATACAGGGGGTGAACACTGAAGCTTTCTTT.